The clone carrying this T cell receptor beta chain is a singleton in its sample. The sample is drawn from a study of shared clonotypes between healthy human individuals. Study background: Aged 18 to 49, the donors were two women and three men.

The assay ran at deep level. Some clones are missing from TCRdb's copy, which holds only in-frame ones; the method was immunoSEQ multiplex PCR. The sample records roughly 570,000 clones, more than 95% being singletons. Terminally differentiated effector memory CD45RA+ cells were excluded by CCR7 positive selection of CD45RO-negative cells. CDR1 and CDR2 from the germline V gene are SEHNR and FQNEAQ (reference sequence). The CDR3 totals 14 residues. The V and J ends lost 6 bases and 0 bases respectively, with 9 bases between them. The J gene is TRBJ2-1, the V gene TRBV7-9, with D possibly being TRBD1 or TRBD2 (6 bases each). This clonotype was sampled from a young man in good health. Sequenced sample: naive CD8+ T cells sorted from blood. The DNA of the CDR3 is TGTGCCAGCAGAGGGGGGAGCTCCTACAATGAGCAGTTCTTC. Translating gives CASRGGSSYNEQFF.